This TCR beta chain derives from a study of naive and memory T cell subsets. The sample holds many counts of this clonotype. Cells stained for CD3, CD4, CD8, CD45RA and CD27 were sorted into four subsets. An equimolar mix of two oligonucleotides served as the beta constant-region primer for TRBC1 and TRBC2. Ligated cDNA was amplified by four rounds of PCR with nested alpha and beta constant-region primers and SP2. Via MiXCR, TCRdb re-called the UMI-ligation and nested PCR reads, giving one row per CDR3 protein. The sample contains under 25,000 distinct CDR3 sequences, around 8.8% of which appear only once. This TCR was sampled from a human donor in good health. Sequencing input: central memory CD8+ T cells from blood.

The CDR3 is CSARDWQGSNEKLFF. DNA of the CDR3: TGCAGTGCTAGAGATTGGCAGGGCTCTAATGAAAAACTGTTTTTT. The chain uses TRBV20-1 and TRBJ1-4; weak D call: TRBD1 (5 bases). The CDR3 consists of 15 residues. Germline lookup yields CDR1 DFQATT and CDR2 SNEGSKA (reference sequence). V lost 0 bases, J lost 3 bases, and 11 bases lay in between.